A selection of T cell receptor beta chains follows, all from one sample in a study of T-cell memory formation after mild COVID-19. TCRdb re-called the 5' RACE reads with MiXCR, one entry per CDR3 protein. The table has 29,000 or so distinct CDR3 sequences, around 12% seen once; the top ten hold about 15%. Sequenced material: PBMCs or a T cell subset sorted from them (not recorded which). These receptors all stem from an adult woman who had mild COVID-19 (a few samples of this study predate the infection). Cell type and time point are not known. CDR3s include the opening cysteine and the closing phenylalanine or tryptophan. The order of the fields is clone size, J gene, V gene, D gene, CDR3 DNA, CDR3 protein. The D gene is left open where the match is weak. Expanded clones get a size class; other rows say once, few or many, or leave the size out.

size: many; J: TRBJ1-6; V: TRBV12-3/TRBV12-4; D: NA; DNA: TGTGCCAGCAGTTTAGATAGGTTTGGGTCACCCCTCCACTTT; CDR3: CASSLDRFGSPLHF
size: many; J: TRBJ1-1; V: TRBV12-3/TRBV12-4; D: NA; DNA: TGTGCCAGCAGTTTACTTGGTGCCCTGGGGGTGAACACTGAAGCTTTCTTT; CDR3: CASSLLGALGVNTEAFF
size: many; J: TRBJ1-1; V: TRBV27; D: TRBD1; DNA: TGTGCCAGCATAAAACAGGGGATGGGCACTGAAGCTTTCTTT; CDR3: CASIKQGMGTEAFF
size: many; J: TRBJ2-3; V: TRBV18; D: NA; DNA: TGTGCCAGCCCTCCCCGGGGCGAAGGCACAGATACGCAGTATTTT; CDR3: CASPPRGEGTDTQYF
size: NA; J: TRBJ2-7; V: TRBV29-1; D: NA; DNA: TGCAGCGTTGAGTCGAGCGGGCAGGCCTACGAGCAGTACTTC; CDR3: CSVESSGQAYEQYF
size: many; J: TRBJ2-1; V: TRBV4-1; D: TRBD2; DNA: TGCGCCAGCGGGACCTCCGGGACTAGCGGGTCTGAGCAGTTCTTC; CDR3: CASGTSGTSGSEQFF
size: medium-sized; J: TRBJ2-3; V: TRBV5-1; D: TRBD2; DNA: TGCGCCAGCAGCACGGGGGGGCCACAAGATACGCAGTATTTT; CDR3: CASSTGGPQDTQYF
size: NA; J: TRBJ2-1; V: TRBV9; D: NA; DNA: TGTGCCAGCAGCGCGTTGCGGGGATCCTACAATGAGCAGTTCTTC; CDR3: CASSALRGSYNEQFF
size: NA; J: TRBJ2-1; V: TRBV7-3; D: NA; DNA: TGTGCCAGCAGCTTATTCTCAGGGCTTAATGAGCAGTTCTTC; CDR3: CASSLFSGLNEQFF
size: many; J: TRBJ2-5; V: TRBV4-2; D: NA; DNA: TGTGCCAGCAGCCAAGAGGCAGGCCAAGAGACCCAGTACTTC; CDR3: CASSQEAGQETQYF
size: NA; J: TRBJ2-5; V: TRBV7-3; D: NA; DNA: TGTGCCAGCAGTTTGATGTCAGGGGCCGAGACCCAGTACTTC; CDR3: CASSLMSGAETQYF
size: many; J: TRBJ1-1; V: TRBV5-4; D: NA; DNA: TGTGCCAGCAGCTTGGGAGGGGAGAGTTATGACACTGAAGCTTTCTTT; CDR3: CASSLGGESYDTEAFF
size: many; J: TRBJ2-6; V: TRBV5-6; D: NA; DNA: TGTGCCAGCAGCTCGACAGGAGGGGCCAACGTCCTGACTTTC; CDR3: CASSSTGGANVLTF
size: many; J: TRBJ2-3; V: TRBV7-3; D: TRBD2; DNA: TGTGCCAGCAGCCCCTCGGCGGGGGTTGCGACAGATACGCAGTATTTT; CDR3: CASSPSAGVATDTQYF
size: many; J: TRBJ2-3; V: TRBV5-1; D: NA; DNA: TGCGCCAGCAGCTTGGACCGGCTAAGCACAGATACGCAGTATTTT; CDR3: CASSLDRLSTDTQYF
size: many; J: TRBJ1-5; V: TRBV7-4; D: NA; DNA: TGTGCCAGCAGCTTAGTAGTCAGGGAGAGCAATCAGCCCCAGCATTTT; CDR3: CASSLVVRESNQPQHF
size: many; J: TRBJ1-4; V: TRBV30; D: NA; DNA: TGTGCCTGGAGTGTACCCATGGATCTTTCGGGCAAAAAACTGTTTTTT; CDR3: CAWSVPMDLSGKKLFF
size: NA; J: TRBJ2-5; V: TRBV18; D: TRBD1; DNA: TGTGCCAGCTCACCATCGGACAGGGCCCAAGAGACCCAGTACTTC; CDR3: CASSPSDRAQETQYF
size: many; J: TRBJ1-6; V: TRBV3-1; D: NA; DNA: TGTGCCAGCAGCCAAGATATCCGGAGGGGCTCACCCCTCCACTTT; CDR3: CASSQDIRRGSPLHF
size: many; J: TRBJ2-1; V: TRBV12-3/TRBV12-4; D: NA; DNA: TGTGCCAGCAGTCCCAAAAACAGGGTCGAGCAGTTCTTC; CDR3: CASSPKNRVEQFF
size: many; J: TRBJ2-7; V: TRBV6-5; D: TRBD2; DNA: TGTGCCAGCAGTTACCGCCTGGGACTAGCCTACGAGCAGTACTTC; CDR3: CASSYRLGLAYEQYF
size: many; J: TRBJ2-3; V: TRBV30; D: TRBD2; DNA: TGTGCCTGGAGCGAACTAGCGGGAGTGACAGATACGCAGTATTTT; CDR3: CAWSELAGVTDTQYF
size: many; J: TRBJ2-7; V: TRBV23-1; D: NA; DNA: TGCGCCAGCAGTCAGTCAGGACAGTCCTACGAGCAGTACTTC; CDR3: CASSQSGQSYEQYF
size: many; J: TRBJ1-2; V: TRBV19; D: NA; DNA: TGTGCCAGTAAGGCCCTGTTCGGGGGACCTAATTATGGCTACACCTTC; CDR3: CASKALFGGPNYGYTF
size: NA; J: TRBJ2-5; V: TRBV7-2; D: TRBD2; DNA: TGTGCCAGCAGCGTCGGACCGACTAGCGGAGAGACCCAGTACTTC; CDR3: CASSVGPTSGETQYF
size: many; J: TRBJ2-1; V: TRBV7-2; D: TRBD2; DNA: TGTGCCAGCACCCAGAACGGACTAGCGGGACAGGATGAGCAGTTCTTC; CDR3: CASTQNGLAGQDEQFF
size: many; J: TRBJ1-1; V: TRBV18; D: NA; DNA: TGTGCCAGCTCACCCTCAGTCATGAACACTGAAGCTTTCTTT; CDR3: CASSPSVMNTEAFF
size: many; J: TRBJ2-3; V: TRBV7-3; D: TRBD1; DNA: TGTGCCAGCAGCTTAATGGCGACAGGGGGCGAAAGGATCAGCACAGATACGCAGTATTTT; CDR3: CASSLMATGGERISTDTQYF
size: NA; J: TRBJ2-7; V: TRBV6-2/TRBV6-3; D: NA; DNA: TGTGCCAGCAGTTACGACATAACCTACGAGCAGTACTTC; CDR3: CASSYDITYEQYF
size: many; J: TRBJ2-2; V: TRBV5-5; D: NA; DNA: TGTGCCAGCAGCCGACAACCGGGACGGGAATACACCGGGGAGCTGTTTTTT; CDR3: CASSRQPGREYTGELFF
size: many; J: TRBJ2-3; V: TRBV7-2; D: NA; DNA: TGTGCCAGCAGCTTGGTAGGAGGGGGCGAAGATACGCAGTATTTT; CDR3: CASSLVGGGEDTQYF
size: many; J: TRBJ1-4; V: TRBV5-5; D: NA; DNA: TGTGCCAGCCAGCTTGTTGAGGAAAAACTGTTTTTT; CDR3: CASQLVEEKLFF
size: many; J: TRBJ1-1; V: TRBV4-1; D: NA; DNA: TGCGCCAGCAGCCATTATGTTCGTGACACTGAAGCTTTCTTT; CDR3: CASSHYVRDTEAFF
size: NA; J: TRBJ2-7; V: TRBV5-1; D: TRBD1; DNA: TGCGCCAGCAGCTTGGTTACGGGACAGCATACCTACGAGCAGTACTTC; CDR3: CASSLVTGQHTYEQYF
size: NA; J: TRBJ2-1; V: TRBV7-2; D: TRBD1; DNA: TGTGCCAGCAGCTTATACAGGGGAGCCTACAATGAGCAGTTCTTC; CDR3: CASSLYRGAYNEQFF
size: NA; J: TRBJ2-1; V: TRBV29-1; D: TRBD1; DNA: TGCAGCGTGTCAGGGGGTAATGAGCAGTTCTTC; CDR3: CSVSGGNEQFF
size: many; J: TRBJ2-1; V: TRBV29-1; D: NA; DNA: TGCAGCGTTGTGGCGGCCACAGCCTACAATGAGCAGTTCTTC; CDR3: CSVVAATAYNEQFF
size: many; J: TRBJ1-4; V: TRBV12-3/TRBV12-4; D: NA; DNA: TGTGCCAGCACCCTAAGCAGGGGAACCTCAACCGAAAAACTGTTTTTT; CDR3: CASTLSRGTSTEKLFF
size: many; J: TRBJ2-7; V: TRBV21-1; D: NA; DNA: TGTGCCAGCAGCAAAGTGAGCGGGCGGTCCAGGAACGAGCAGTACTTC; CDR3: CASSKVSGRSRNEQYF
size: many; J: TRBJ1-2; V: TRBV6-2/TRBV6-3; D: NA; DNA: TGTGCCAGCAGTAGGAGTCCCGATGGCTACACCTTC; CDR3: CASSRSPDGYTF
size: many; J: TRBJ1-3; V: TRBV5-4; D: NA; DNA: TGTGCCAGCAGCTTGGGAAAGAGCTCTGGAAACACCATATATTTT; CDR3: CASSLGKSSGNTIYF
size: many; J: TRBJ2-2; V: TRBV7-9; D: TRBD1; DNA: TGTGCCAGCAGCGGACAGGGGGAGGTGCCTACCGGGGAGCTGTTTTTT; CDR3: CASSGQGEVPTGELFF
size: many; J: TRBJ2-4; V: TRBV18; D: TRBD1; DNA: TGTGCCAGCTCACCGGGGACAGACAAAAACATTCAGTACTTC; CDR3: CASSPGTDKNIQYF
size: many; J: TRBJ2-1; V: TRBV12-3/TRBV12-4; D: NA; DNA: TGTGCCAGCAGTTTGGGTCCCGGGGCTTACAATGAGCAGTTCTTC; CDR3: CASSLGPGAYNEQFF
size: many; J: TRBJ2-5; V: TRBV2; D: TRBD1; DNA: TGTGCCAGCTCTGGACAGGGACAAGAGACCCAGTACTTC; CDR3: CASSGQGQETQYF
size: NA; J: TRBJ2-7; V: TRBV6-5; D: NA; DNA: TGTGCCTCACTCCGGGGACCAGAATCGTACGAGCAGTACTTC; CDR3: CASLRGPESYEQYF
size: many; J: TRBJ2-6; V: TRBV12-3/TRBV12-4; D: NA; DNA: TGTGCCAGCAGTTCTGGGGCAACTGGGGCCAACGTCCTGACTTTC; CDR3: CASSSGATGANVLTF
size: many; J: TRBJ1-2; V: TRBV18; D: NA; DNA: TGTGCCAGCTCACCAGTAGAGTTGACTAACTATGGCTACACCTTC; CDR3: CASSPVELTNYGYTF
size: many; J: TRBJ2-3; V: TRBV27; D: TRBD2; DNA: TGTGCCAGCAGTTTAAGCCGACTAGCGGGCCTAGGAGCATATACGCAGTATTTT; CDR3: CASSLSRLAGLGAYTQYF
size: few; J: TRBJ2-3; V: TRBV14; D: NA; DNA: TGTGCCAGCAGCCAAGGAGGGGAGTTTGGAGATACGCAGTATTTT; CDR3: CASSQGGEFGDTQYF
size: few; J: TRBJ2-7; V: TRBV29-1; D: TRBD1; DNA: TGCAGCGTTCCCGGGACAGGACCCTACGAGCAGTACTTC; CDR3: CSVPGTGPYEQYF
size: many; J: TRBJ2-1; V: TRBV20-1; D: TRBD2; DNA: TGCAGTGTTCGACCCGGGACTAGTGGGAATGAGCAGTTCTTC; CDR3: CSVRPGTSGNEQFF
size: few; J: TRBJ1-4; V: TRBV5-1; D: TRBD1; DNA: TGCGCCAGCAGCGGCTCCGGGACAGAGTTTATGGGGGATGAAAAACTGTTTTTT; CDR3: CASSGSGTEFMGDEKLFF
size: many; J: TRBJ2-3; V: TRBV5-5; D: TRBD2; DNA: TGTGCCAGCAGCTTTTTAGCGGGGTTCAACACAGATACGCAGTATTTT; CDR3: CASSFLAGFNTDTQYF
size: medium-sized; J: TRBJ2-1; V: TRBV5-1; D: NA; DNA: TGCGCCAGCAGCTTCGGGTCGAGAGGTTCCTACAATGAGCAGTTCTTC; CDR3: CASSFGSRGSYNEQFF
size: many; J: TRBJ2-4; V: TRBV12-3/TRBV12-4; D: NA; DNA: TGTGCCAGCAGTTTAGCGGCAGGGGCCAAAAACATTCAGTACTTC; CDR3: CASSLAAGAKNIQYF
size: many; J: TRBJ1-3; V: TRBV2; D: NA; DNA: TGTGCCAGCAGTTCCGACCCCTCCGGAAACACCATATATTTT; CDR3: CASSSDPSGNTIYF
size: many; J: TRBJ1-6; V: TRBV25-1; D: NA; DNA: TGTGCCAGCAGTGAAAACTGGTGGGGCGATGGGAATAATTCACCCCTCCACTTT; CDR3: CASSENWWGDGNNSPLHF
size: many; J: TRBJ2-2; V: TRBV5-1; D: NA; DNA: TGCGCCAGCAGCCCAGGAATGAACACCGGGGAGCTGTTTTTT; CDR3: CASSPGMNTGELFF
size: many; J: TRBJ2-4; V: TRBV7-2; D: NA; DNA: TGTGCCAGCAGCTTAGTGACAGCCAAAAACATTCAGTACTTC; CDR3: CASSLVTAKNIQYF